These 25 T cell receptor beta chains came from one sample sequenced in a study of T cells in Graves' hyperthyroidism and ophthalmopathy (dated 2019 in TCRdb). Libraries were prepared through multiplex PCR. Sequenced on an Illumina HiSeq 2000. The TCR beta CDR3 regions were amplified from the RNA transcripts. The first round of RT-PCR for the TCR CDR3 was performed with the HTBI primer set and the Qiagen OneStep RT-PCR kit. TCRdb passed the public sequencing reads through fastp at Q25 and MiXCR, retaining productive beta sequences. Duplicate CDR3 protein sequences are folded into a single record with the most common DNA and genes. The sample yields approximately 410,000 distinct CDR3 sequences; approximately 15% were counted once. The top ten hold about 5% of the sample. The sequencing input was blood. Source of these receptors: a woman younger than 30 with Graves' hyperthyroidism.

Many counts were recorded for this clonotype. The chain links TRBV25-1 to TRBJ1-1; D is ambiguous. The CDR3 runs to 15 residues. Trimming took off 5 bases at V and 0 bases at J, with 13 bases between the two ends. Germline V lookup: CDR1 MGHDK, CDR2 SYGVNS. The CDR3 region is CASSQTTLLNTEAFF. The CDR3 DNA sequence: TGTGCCAGCAGTCAGACGACATTGCTGAACACTGAAGCTTTCTTT.

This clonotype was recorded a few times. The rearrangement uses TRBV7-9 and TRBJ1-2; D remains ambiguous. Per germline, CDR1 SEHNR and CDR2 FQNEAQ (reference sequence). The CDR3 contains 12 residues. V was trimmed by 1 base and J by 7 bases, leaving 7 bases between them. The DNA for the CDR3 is TGTGCCAGCAGCTTAGAGGATGGTGGCTACACCTTC. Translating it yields CASSLEDGGYTF.

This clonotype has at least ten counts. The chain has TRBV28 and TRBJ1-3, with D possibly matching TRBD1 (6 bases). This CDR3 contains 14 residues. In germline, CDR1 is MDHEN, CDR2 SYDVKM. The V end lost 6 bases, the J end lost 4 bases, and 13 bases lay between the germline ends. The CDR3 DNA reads TGTGCCAGCAGCCGGACAGTGTCCGGAAACACCATATATTTT. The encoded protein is CASSRTVSGNTIYF.

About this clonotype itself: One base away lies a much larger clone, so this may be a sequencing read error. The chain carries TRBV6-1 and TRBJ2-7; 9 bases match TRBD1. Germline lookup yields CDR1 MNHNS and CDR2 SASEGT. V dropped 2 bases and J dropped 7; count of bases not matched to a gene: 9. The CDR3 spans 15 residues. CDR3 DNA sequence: TGTGCCAGCAGTGAAACGGGACAGGGTGGGAATGAGCAGTACTTC. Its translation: CASSETGQGGNEQYF.

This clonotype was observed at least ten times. The CDR3 nucleotides are TGTGCCAGCAGCCTTTCCCCGGTACGCAATGAGCAGTTCTTC. Translated: CASSLSPVRNEQFF. The chain recombines TRBV3-1 with TRBJ2-1, with D unresolved. Germline CDR1 LGHDT, CDR2 YNNKEL (reference sequence). Trimming removed 4 bases from V and 6 bases from J, with 13 bases in between. The CDR3 contains 14 residues.

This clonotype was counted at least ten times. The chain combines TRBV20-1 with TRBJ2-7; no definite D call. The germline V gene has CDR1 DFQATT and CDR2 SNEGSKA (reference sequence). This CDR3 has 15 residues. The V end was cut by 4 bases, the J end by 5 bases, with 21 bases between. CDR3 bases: TGCAGTGCTACAAACCCGGATCAAACCCAGCACGAGCAGTACTTC. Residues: CSATNPDQTQHEQYF.

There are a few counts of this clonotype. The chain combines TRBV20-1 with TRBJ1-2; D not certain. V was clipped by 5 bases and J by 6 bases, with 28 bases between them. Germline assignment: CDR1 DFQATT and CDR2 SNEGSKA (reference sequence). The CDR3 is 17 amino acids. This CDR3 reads CSAPPGPGSANGDGYTF. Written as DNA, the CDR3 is TGCAGTGCTCCTCCCGGGCCCGGGTCGGCGAATGGCGATGGCTACACCTTC.

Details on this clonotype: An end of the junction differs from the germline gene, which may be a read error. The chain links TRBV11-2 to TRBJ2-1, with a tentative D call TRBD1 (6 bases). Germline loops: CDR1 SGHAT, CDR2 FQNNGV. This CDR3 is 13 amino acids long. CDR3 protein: CASSLGGQGYGVF. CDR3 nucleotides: TGTGCCAGCAGCCTAGGCGGCCAGGGGTATGGGGTCTTC.

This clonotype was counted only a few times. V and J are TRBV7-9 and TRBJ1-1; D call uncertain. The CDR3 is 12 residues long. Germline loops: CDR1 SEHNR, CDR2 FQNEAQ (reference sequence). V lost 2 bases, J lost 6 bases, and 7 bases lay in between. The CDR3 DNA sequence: TGTGCCAGCAGCTTAAGTGGCGCTGAAGCTTTCTTT. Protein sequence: CASSLSGAEAFF. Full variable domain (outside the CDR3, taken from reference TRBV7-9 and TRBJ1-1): DTGVSQNPRHKITKRGQNVTFRCDPISEHNRLYWYRQTLGQGPEFLTYFQNEAQLEKSRLLSDRFSAERPKGSFSTLEIQRTEQGDSAMYLCASSLSGAEAFFGQGTRLTVV.

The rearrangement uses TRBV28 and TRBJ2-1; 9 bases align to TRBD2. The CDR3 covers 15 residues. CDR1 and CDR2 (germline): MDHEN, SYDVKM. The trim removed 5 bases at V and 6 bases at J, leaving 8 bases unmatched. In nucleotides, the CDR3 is TGTGCCAGCAGTCCAGGGACTAGCATGCGCAATGAGCAGTTCTTC. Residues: CASSPGTSMRNEQFF. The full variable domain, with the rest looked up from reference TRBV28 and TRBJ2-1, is DVKVTQSSRYLVKRTGEKVFLECVQDMDHENMFWYRQDPGLGLRLIYFSYDVKMKEKGDIPEGYSVSREKKERFSLILESASTNQTSMYLCASSPGTSMRNEQFFGPGTRLTVL.

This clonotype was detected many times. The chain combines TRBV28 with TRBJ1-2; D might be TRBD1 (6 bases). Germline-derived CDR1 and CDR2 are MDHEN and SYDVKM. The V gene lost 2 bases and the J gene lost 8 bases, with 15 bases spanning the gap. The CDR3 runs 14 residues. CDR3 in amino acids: CASSLIQGMSGYTF. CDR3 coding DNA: TGTGCCAGCAGTTTAATCCAGGGGATGAGCGGCTACACCTTC.

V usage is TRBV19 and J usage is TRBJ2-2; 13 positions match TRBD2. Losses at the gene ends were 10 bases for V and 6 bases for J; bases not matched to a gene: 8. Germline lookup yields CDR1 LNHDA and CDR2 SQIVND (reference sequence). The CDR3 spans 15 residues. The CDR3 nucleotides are TGTGCCACAGGACTAGCGGGAGTCGAAGCCGGGGAGCTGTTTTTT. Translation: CATGLAGVEAGELFF.

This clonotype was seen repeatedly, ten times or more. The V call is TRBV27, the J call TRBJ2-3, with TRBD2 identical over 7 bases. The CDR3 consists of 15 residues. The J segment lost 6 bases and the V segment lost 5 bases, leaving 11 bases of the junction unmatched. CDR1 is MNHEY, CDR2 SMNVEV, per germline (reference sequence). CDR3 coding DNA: TGTGCCAGCAGTCCCCTAGCGGAGATCACGGATACGCAGTATTTT. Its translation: CASSPLAEITDTQYF.

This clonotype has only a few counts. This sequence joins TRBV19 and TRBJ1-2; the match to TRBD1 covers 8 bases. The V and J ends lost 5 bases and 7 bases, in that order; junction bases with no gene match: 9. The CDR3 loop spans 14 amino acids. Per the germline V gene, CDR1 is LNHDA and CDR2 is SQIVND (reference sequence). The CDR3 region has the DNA TGTGCCAGTAGTCCCTCCGGGACAGGTTTTGGCTACACCTTC. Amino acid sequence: CASSPSGTGFGYTF.

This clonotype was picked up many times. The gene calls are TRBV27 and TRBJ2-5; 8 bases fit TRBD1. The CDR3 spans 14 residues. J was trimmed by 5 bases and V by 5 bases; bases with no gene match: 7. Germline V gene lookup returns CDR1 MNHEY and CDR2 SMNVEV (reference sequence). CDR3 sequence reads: CASSKGQGGETQYF. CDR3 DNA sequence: TGTGCCAGCAGTAAAGGACAGGGCGGGGAGACCCAGTACTTC.

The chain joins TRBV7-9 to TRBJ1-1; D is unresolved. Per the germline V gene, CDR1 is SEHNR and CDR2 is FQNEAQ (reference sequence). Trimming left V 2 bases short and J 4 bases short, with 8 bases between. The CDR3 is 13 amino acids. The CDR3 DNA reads TGTGCCAGCAGCTTATTACCAGGCACTGAAGCTTTCTTT. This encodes CASSLLPGTEAFF.

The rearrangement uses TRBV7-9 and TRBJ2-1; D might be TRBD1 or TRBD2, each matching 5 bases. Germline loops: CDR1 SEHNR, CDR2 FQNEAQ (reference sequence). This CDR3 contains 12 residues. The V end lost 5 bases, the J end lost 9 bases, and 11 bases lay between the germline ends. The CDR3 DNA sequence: TGTGCCAGCAGCCACCTTGGGGGTGAGCAGTTCTTC. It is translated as CASSHLGGEQFF.

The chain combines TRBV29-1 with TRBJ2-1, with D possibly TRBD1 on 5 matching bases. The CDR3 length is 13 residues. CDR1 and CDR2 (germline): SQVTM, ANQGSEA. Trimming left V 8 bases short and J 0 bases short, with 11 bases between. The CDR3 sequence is CSSARGSYNEQFF. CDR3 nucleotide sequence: TGCAGCTCCGCTAGGGGCTCCTACAATGAGCAGTTCTTC.

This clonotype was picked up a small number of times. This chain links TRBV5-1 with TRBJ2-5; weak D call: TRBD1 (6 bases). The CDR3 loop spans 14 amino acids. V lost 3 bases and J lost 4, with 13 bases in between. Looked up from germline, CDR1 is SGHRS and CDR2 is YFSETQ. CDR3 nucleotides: TGCGCCAGCAGCTCCAGGGGAGCCGGAGAGACCCAGTACTTC. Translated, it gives CASSSRGAGETQYF.

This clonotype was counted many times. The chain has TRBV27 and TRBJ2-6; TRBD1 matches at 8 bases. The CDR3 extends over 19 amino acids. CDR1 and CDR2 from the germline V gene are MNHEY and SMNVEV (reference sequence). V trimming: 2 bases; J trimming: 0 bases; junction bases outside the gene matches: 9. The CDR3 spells CASSLRVGQGPSGANVLTF. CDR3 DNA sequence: TGTGCCAGCAGTTTAAGGGTAGGACAGGGCCCCTCTGGGGCCAACGTCCTGACTTTC.

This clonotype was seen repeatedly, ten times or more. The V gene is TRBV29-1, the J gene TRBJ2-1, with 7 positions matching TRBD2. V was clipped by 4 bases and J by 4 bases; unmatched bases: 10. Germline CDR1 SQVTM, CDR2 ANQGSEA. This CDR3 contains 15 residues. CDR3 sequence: CSVGLTSISYNEQFF. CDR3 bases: TGCAGCGTTGGTTTGACTAGCATTTCGTACAATGAGCAGTTCTTC.

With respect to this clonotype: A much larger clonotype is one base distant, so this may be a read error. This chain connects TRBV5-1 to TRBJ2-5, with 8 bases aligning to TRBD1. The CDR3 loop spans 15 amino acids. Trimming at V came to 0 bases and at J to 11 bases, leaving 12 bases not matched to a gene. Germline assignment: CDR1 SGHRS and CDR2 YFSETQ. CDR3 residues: CASSLVGDRSTVQYF. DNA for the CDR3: TGCGCCAGCAGCTTGGTGGGGGACAGGTCCACCGTACAGTACTTC.

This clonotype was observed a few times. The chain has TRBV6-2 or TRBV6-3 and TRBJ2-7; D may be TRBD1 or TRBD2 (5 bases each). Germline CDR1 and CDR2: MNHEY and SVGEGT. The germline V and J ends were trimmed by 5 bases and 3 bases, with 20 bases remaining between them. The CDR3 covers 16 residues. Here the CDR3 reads CASSRYEPGRGYEQYF. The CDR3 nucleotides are TGTGCCAGCAGTCGCTACGAACCGGGACGCGGCTACGAGCAGTACTTC.

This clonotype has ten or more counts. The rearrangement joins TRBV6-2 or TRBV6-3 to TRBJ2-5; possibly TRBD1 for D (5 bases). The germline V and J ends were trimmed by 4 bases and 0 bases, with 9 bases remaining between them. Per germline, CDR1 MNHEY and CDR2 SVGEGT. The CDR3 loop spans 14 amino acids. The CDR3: CASSLTANQETQYF. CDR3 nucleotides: TGTGCCAGCAGTTTGACAGCGAACCAAGAGACCCAGTACTTC.

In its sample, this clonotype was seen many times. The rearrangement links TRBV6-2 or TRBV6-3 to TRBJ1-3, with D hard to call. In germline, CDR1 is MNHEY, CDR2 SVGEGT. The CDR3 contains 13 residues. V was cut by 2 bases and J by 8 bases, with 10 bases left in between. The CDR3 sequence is CASSYGGAYTIYF. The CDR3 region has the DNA TGTGCCAGCAGTTACGGAGGCGCCTACACCATATATTTT.